This note documents a single T cell receptor beta chain sequence. Its matching antigen is unknown. Between the trimmed V and J ends, which lost 0 bases and 1 base, there was a span of 15 bases. In germline, CDR1 is SGHNT, CDR2 YYREEE (reference sequence). The CDR3 is made up of 17 amino acids. This specimen belongs to a study of beta chain features in type 1 diabetes. Overall study findings and caveats: Sequencing of cDNA might inflate the share of cells that strongly express TCR. All four CD4+ subsets of Type 1 diabetes patients contained TCRB CDR3s that were moderately but significantly shorter.

Investigators reverse transcribed all isolated RNA, so they sequenced expressed TCRB transcripts. Profiled with immunoSEQ multiplex PCR; TCRdb holds only in-frame clones, not every one. The sample lists under 250,000 clones, about 30% occurring once. Only one heparinised blood draw was taken per donor, and its volume averaged around 100 mL. Via CD45RO/CCR7/CD25/CD127/CD95/CD27, cells of the CD4+ naive, central memory, regulatory and stem cell-like memory subsets were sorted. The sample comprised central memory CD4+ T cells from blood. The chain couples TRBV5-4 to TRBJ2-3; D is possibly TRBD1 (6 bases). The receptor was isolated from a man younger than 45 in good health. CDR3 coding DNA: TGTGCCAGCAGCTTGGGGTCTGGGGGCGATCGCACAGATACGCAGTATTTT. Encoded protein: CASSLGSGGDRTDTQYF.